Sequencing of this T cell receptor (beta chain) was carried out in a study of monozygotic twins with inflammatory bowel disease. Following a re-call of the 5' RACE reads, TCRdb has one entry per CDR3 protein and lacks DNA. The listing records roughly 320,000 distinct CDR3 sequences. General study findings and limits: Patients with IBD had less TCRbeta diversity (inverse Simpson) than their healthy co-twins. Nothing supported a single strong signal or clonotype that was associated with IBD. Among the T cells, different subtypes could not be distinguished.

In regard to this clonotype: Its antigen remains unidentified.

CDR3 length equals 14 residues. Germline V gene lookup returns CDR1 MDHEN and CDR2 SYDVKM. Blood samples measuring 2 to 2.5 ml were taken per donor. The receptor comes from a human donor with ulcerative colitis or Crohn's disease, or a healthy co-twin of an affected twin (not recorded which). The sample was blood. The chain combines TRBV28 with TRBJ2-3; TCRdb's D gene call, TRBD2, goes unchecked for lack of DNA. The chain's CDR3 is CASRAGGSTDTQYF.